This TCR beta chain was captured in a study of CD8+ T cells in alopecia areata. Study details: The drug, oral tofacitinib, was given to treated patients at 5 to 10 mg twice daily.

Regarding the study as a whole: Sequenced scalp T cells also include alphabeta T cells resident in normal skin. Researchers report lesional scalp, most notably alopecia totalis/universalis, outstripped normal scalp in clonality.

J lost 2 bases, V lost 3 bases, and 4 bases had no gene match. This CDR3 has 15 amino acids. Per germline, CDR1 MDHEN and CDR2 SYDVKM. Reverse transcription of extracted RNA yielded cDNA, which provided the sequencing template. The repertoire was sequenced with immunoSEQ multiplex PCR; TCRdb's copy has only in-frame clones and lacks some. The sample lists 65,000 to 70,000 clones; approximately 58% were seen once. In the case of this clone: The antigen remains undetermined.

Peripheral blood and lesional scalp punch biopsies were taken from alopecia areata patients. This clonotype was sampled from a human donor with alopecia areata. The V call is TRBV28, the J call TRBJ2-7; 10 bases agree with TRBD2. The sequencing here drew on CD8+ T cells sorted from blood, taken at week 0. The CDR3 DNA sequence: TGTGCCAGCAGTTTTGGAGCGGGAGGGCCCTACGAGCAGTACTTC. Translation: CASSFGAGGPYEQYF.